Below, 10 T cell receptor beta chains from the same sample are listed, as sequenced in a study of T cell repertoires in cytomegalovirus infection. The antigens for these receptors are not known. TCRdb passed the reads through MiXCR, listing each CDR3 protein once. This sample has some 62,000 distinct CDR3 sequences, with around 20% found just once. The material sequenced was CD8+ T cells from cultured PBMCs, taken from culture after CMV antigen stimulation. These receptors all come from a human donor in good health (CMV status not recorded). Some clones in this sample may be carry-over from other donors' samples.

This clonotype has only a few counts. This chain connects TRBV20-1 to TRBJ2-5; 9 bases map to TRBD2. The germline gives CDR1 DFQATT, CDR2 SNEGSKA (reference sequence). The CDR3 is made up of 16 amino acids. Trimming took 1 base from V and 5 from J; bases not matched to a gene: 11. CDR3 bases: TGCAGTGCTAGAGTGCGGGAGGGGACTAGCCTGGAGACCCAGTACTTC. Translated: CSARVREGTSLETQYF.

The chain employs TRBV18 and TRBJ2-5; D not certain. V shed 0 bases and J shed 2 bases, with 10 bases lying between them. Germline loops: CDR1 KGHSH, CDR2 LQKENI. The CDR3 sequence is 15 residues long. CDR3 protein: CASSPPVRVQETQYF. CDR3 sequence (DNA): TGTGCCAGCTCACCACCCGTGAGAGTACAAGAGACCCAGTACTTC.

J is TRBJ2-5 and V is TRBV7-9; a weak D match, TRBD1 (5 bases). V was pared by 5 bases and J by 4 bases, with 20 bases between. The CDR3 spans 16 residues. Per germline, CDR1 SEHNR and CDR2 FQNEAQ (reference sequence). CDR3 sequence (DNA): TGTGCCAGCAGCCCTGGAACAGGTGGAAGTGGAGAGACCCAGTACTTC. Translated, it gives CASSPGTGGSGETQYF.

This clonotype turned up a few times. The chain employs TRBV7-2 and TRBJ2-5, with TRBD1 matching 7 bases. Germline V CDR1 and CDR2: SGHTA, FQGNSA. The CDR3 is made up of 16 amino acids. V was pared by 0 bases and J by 7 bases, with 11 bases of the junction left unmatched. The DNA of the CDR3 is TGTGCCAGCAGCTTAGCGGGTACAGGGGACCTCAGGACCCAGTACTTC. Translating gives CASSLAGTGDLRTQYF.

This clonotype came up a few times. The gene calls are TRBV7-2 and TRBJ2-3; 9 positions match TRBD2. This CDR3 comprises 15 residues. Germline V gene sequence: CDR1 SGHTA, CDR2 FQGNSA. J gave up 2 bases and V 6 bases, and 6 bases lay outside the gene matches. The CDR3 loop reads CASSSTSGPTDTQYF. The CDR3 bases are TGTGCCAGCAGTTCGACTAGCGGACCCACAGATACGCAGTATTTT.

The chain joins TRBV6-5 to TRBJ1-2, with a possible D match to TRBD1 (5 bases). Trimming shortened V by 0 bases and J by 7 bases, and 12 bases separated the two germline ends. Germline assignment: CDR1 MNHEY and CDR2 SVGAGI. The CDR3 runs to 14 residues. The CDR3 here is CASSYSGVVGGYTF. The CDR3 nucleotides are TGTGCCAGCAGTTACTCGGGGGTAGTAGGTGGCTACACCTTC.

This clonotype was seen more than once but under ten times. The chain's CDR3 is CASSHGTSDAYEQYF. Here the CDR3 DNA reads TGCGCCAGCAGTCACGGGACTAGCGATGCCTACGAGCAGTACTTC. The chain has TRBV4-1 and TRBJ2-7, with 10 nucleotides matching TRBD2. With V trimmed by 6 bases and J by 2 bases, 7 bases remained unmatched. Per germline, CDR1 MGHRA and CDR2 YSYEKL. The CDR3 sequence is 15 residues long.

This clonotype occurred a few times. This chain joins TRBV7-6 and TRBJ2-3; D gene unclear. CDR3 length equals 13 residues. Trimming took 1 base from V and 3 from J, leaving 5 bases between them. The germline CDR1 and CDR2 sequences are SGHVS and FNYEAQ. This chain's CDR3 is CASSLEMTDTQYF. Written as DNA, the CDR3 is TGTGCCAGCAGCTTAGAGATGACAGATACGCAGTATTTT.

In this sample, this clonotype turned up a few times. The chain has TRBV20-1 and TRBJ1-2; D is ambiguous. The CDR3 loop spans 12 amino acids. Per the germline V gene, CDR1 is DFQATT and CDR2 is SNEGSKA (reference sequence). Trimming cost V 3 bases and J 7 bases, with 12 bases left between them. Here the CDR3 DNA reads TGCAGTGCTAGTAACTGGGAGGGTGGCTACACCTTC. Its protein is CSASNWEGGYTF.

This clonotype was detected only a few times. This chain uses TRBV27 with TRBJ2-7, with 8 bases fitting TRBD1. This CDR3 comprises 16 residues. The V segment lost 5 bases and the J segment 7 bases; nucleotides outside the gene matches: 16. In germline, CDR1 is MNHEY, CDR2 SMNVEV (reference sequence). CDR3 residues: CASSMGQDPSSREQYF. The CDR3 nucleotides read TGTGCCAGCAGTATGGGACAGGACCCTTCGTCGAGGGAGCAGTACTTC.